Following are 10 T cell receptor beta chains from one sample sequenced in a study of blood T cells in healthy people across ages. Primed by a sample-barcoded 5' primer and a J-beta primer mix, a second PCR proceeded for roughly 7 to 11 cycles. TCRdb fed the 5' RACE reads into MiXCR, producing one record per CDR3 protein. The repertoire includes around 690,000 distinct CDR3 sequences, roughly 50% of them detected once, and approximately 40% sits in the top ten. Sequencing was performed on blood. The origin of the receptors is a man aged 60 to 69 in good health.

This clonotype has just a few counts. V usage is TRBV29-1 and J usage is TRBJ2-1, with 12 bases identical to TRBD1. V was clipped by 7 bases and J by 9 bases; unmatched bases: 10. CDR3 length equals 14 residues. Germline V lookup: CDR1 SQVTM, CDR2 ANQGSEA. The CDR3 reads CSAGTGGNRGEQFF. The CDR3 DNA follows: TGCAGCGCCGGGACAGGGGGCAACAGGGGTGAGCAGTTCTTC.

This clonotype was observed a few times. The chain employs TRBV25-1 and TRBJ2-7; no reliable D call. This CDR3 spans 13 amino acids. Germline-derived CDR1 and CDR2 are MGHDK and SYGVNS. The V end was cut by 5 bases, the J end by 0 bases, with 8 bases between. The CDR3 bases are TGTGCCAGCAGTACACCCAACTCCTACGAGCAGTACTTC. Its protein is CASSTPNSYEQYF.

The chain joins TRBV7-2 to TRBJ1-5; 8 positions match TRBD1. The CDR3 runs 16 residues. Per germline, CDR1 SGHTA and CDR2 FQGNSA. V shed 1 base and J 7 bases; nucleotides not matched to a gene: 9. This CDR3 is CASSLEGQGAKQPQHF. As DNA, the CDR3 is TGTGCCAGCAGCTTAGAGGGTCAGGGGGCAAAGCAGCCCCAGCATTTT.

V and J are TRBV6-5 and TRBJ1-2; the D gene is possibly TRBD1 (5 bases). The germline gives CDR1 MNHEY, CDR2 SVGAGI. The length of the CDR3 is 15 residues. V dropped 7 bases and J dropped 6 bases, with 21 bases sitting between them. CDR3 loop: CASTQHGGIGHGYTF. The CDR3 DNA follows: TGTGCCAGCACCCAACATGGGGGGATTGGACATGGCTACACCTTC.

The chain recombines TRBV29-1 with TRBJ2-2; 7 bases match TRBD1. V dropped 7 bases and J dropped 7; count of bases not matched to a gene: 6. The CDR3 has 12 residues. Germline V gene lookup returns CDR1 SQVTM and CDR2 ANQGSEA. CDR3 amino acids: CSAATGNGELFF. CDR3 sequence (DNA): TGCAGCGCGGCGACAGGGAACGGGGAGCTGTTTTTT.

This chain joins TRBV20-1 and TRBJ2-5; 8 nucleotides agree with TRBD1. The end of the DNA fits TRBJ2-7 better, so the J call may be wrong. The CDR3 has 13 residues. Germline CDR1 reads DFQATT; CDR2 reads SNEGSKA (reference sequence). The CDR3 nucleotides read TGCAGCGTCCAATCCAGGGGGCTATACGAGCAGTACTTC. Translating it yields CSVQSRGLYEQYF.

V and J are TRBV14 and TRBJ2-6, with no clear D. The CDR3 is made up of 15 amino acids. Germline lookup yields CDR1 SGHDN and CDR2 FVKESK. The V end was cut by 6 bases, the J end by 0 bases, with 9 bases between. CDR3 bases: TGTGCCAGCAGTCCACACAGCTCTGGGGCCAACGTCCTGACTTTC. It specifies CASSPHSSGANVLTF.

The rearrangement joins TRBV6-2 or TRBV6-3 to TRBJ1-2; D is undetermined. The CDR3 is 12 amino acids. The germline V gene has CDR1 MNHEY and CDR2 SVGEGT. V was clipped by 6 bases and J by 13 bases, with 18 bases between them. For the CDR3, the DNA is TGTGCCAGCAGGTACCAGCGGGGAGGGTGCACCTTC. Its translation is CASRYQRGGCTF.

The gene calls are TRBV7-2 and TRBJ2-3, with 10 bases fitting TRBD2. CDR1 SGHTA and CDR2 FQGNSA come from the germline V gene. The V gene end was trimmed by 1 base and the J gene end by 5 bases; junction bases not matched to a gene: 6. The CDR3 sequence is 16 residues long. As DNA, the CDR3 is TGTGCCAGCAGCTTAGTAGGTCTAGCGGGGGTAGATACGCAGTATTTT. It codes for CASSLVGLAGVDTQYF.

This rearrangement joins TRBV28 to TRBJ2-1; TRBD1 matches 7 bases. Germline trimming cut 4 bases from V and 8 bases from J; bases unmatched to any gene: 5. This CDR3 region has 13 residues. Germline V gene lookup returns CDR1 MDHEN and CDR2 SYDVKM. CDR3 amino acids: CASSSGTVDEQFF. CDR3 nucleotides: TGTGCCAGCAGTTCCGGGACAGTCGATGAGCAGTTCTTC.